The 14 T cell receptor beta chains listed next were all sequenced from one sample in a study of T-cell reconstitution after alpha-beta-depleted transplantation in children. It was with unique molecular identifiers that the TCRbeta library was prepared. TCRdb used MiXCR to reprocess the PCR reads, holding one entry per CDR3 protein. The sample lists about 980,000 distinct CDR3 sequences; roughly 31% were seen once. This specimen consisted of PBMCs, mostly from graft donor cells, obtained 360 days after TCRalphabeta/CD19-depleted stem cell transplant. All receptors derive from a boy under two years old who had a stem cell transplant for SCID, so the T cells may come from the graft donor.

In regard to this clonotype: A read error is likely, as this CDR3 ends without the conserved phenylalanine or tryptophan. The rearrangement joins TRBV28 to TRBJ1-2; D might be TRBD1 (5 bases). Trimming stripped 5 bases from V and 7 bases from J, with 23 bases between. The germline CDR1 and CDR2 sequences are MDHEN and SYDVKM. The CDR3 length is 16 residues. For the CDR3, the DNA is TGTGCCAGCAGTCCAACCCCCGGTGGCGGGGGAGGTGGCTACACCTCC. This gives the protein CASSPTPGGGGGGYTS.

There are a few counts of this clonotype. The chain is built from TRBV2 and TRBJ2-7, with D possibly matching TRBD2 (5 bases). CDR1 is SNHLY and CDR2 is FYNNEI in the germline V gene. This CDR3 spans 14 amino acids. V shed 7 bases and J shed 2 bases, with 15 bases lying between them. The CDR3 coding sequence is TGTGCCAGCAACCAGCGCGGGCAGGCCTACGAGCAGTACTTC. It yields the protein CASNQRGQAYEQYF. Supplemented by reference TRBV2 and TRBJ2-7, the full variable domain reads EPEVTQTPSHQVTQMGQEVILRCVPISNHLYFYWYRQILGQKVEFLVSFYNNEISEKSEIFDDQFSVERPDGSNFTLKIRSTKLEDSAMYFCASNQRGQAYEQYFGPGTRLTVT.

The CDR3 loop reads CASTPGWRDEQFF. The CDR3 DNA reads as TGTGCCAGCACCCCGGGGTGGAGGGATGAGCAGTTCTTC. The J gene is TRBJ2-1, the V gene TRBV7-2; possibly TRBD2 for D (6 bases). The V gene lost 7 bases and the J gene lost 8 bases, with 15 bases spanning the gap. The CDR3 has 13 residues. Per germline, CDR1 SGHTA and CDR2 FQGNSA.

Written as DNA, the CDR3 is TGTGCCAGCAGTTTACTAGCGGGGGCCTCAGATACGCAGTATTTT. This encodes CASSLLAGASDTQYF. V is TRBV28 and J is TRBJ2-3, with 10 positions matching TRBD2. V was clipped by 2 bases and J by 4 bases; unmatched bases: 3. CDR1 MDHEN and CDR2 SYDVKM come from the germline V gene. CDR3 length: 15 amino acids.

This clonotype appeared a few times. V usage is TRBV20-1 and J usage is TRBJ2-7, with a tentative D call TRBD1 (5 bases). The CDR3 consists of 12 residues. V was clipped by 4 bases and J by 2 bases, with 9 bases between them. Germline-derived CDR1 and CDR2 are DFQATT and SNEGSKA (reference sequence). CDR3 sequence: CSATTTAYEQYF. The CDR3 DNA reads TGCAGTGCTACTACGACAGCCTACGAGCAGTACTTC.

This clonotype came up once. This chain uses TRBV5-1 with TRBJ2-5; 10 nucleotides align to TRBD2. Germline loops: CDR1 SGHRS, CDR2 YFSETQ. Losses at the gene ends were 7 bases for V and 4 bases for J; bases not matched to a gene: 10. The CDR3 spans 15 residues. The CDR3 loop is CASGYTSGAGETQYF. In nucleotides, the CDR3 is TGCGCCAGCGGATATACTAGCGGGGCCGGAGAGACCCAGTACTTC.

This clonotype was counted between two and nine times. The CDR3 DNA follows: TGTGCCAGCAGCCCCGCTAGCGGGCTCACCGGGGAGCTGTTTTTT. Its protein is CASSPASGLTGELFF. V and J are TRBV7-2 and TRBJ2-2, with 8 bases lining up with TRBD2. The V and J ends lost 5 bases and 4 bases, in that order; junction bases with no gene match: 6. Per germline, CDR1 SGHTA and CDR2 FQGNSA. The CDR3 spans 15 residues.

V is TRBV4-3 and J is TRBJ2-7; D call uncertain. This CDR3 spans 15 amino acids. The V gene's germline CDR1 is LGHNA and CDR2 YSLEER. V gave up 3 bases and J gave up 2 bases, with 14 bases separating them. This CDR3 reads CASSQRWGTTYEQYF. In DNA form, the CDR3 reads TGCGCCAGCAGCCAGAGGTGGGGAACCACCTACGAGCAGTACTTC.

This clonotype occurred a few times. The V call is TRBV20-1, the J call TRBJ2-7; tentative D call: TRBD2 (6 bases). Germline CDR1 and CDR2: DFQATT and SNEGSKA (reference sequence). V lost 1 base, J lost 4 bases, and 14 bases lay in between. This CDR3 spans 14 amino acids. CDR3 protein: CSARAHPRGYEQYF. The CDR3 nucleotides are TGCAGTGCTAGAGCCCACCCCCGGGGGTACGAGCAGTACTTC.

This clonotype was detected a few times. The chain couples TRBV28 to TRBJ1-6; possible D gene TRBD1, 5 bases. V was cut by 6 bases and J by 4 bases, with 10 bases left in between. Germline V gene lookup returns CDR1 MDHEN and CDR2 SYDVKM. This CDR3 is 14 amino acids long. In DNA form, the CDR3 reads TGTGCCAGCAGCTCCGGGGGGTATAATTCACCCCTCCACTTT. Its protein is CASSSGGYNSPLHF.

J is TRBJ1-2 and V is TRBV20-1; the D is unclear. CDR1 is DFQATT, CDR2 SNEGSKA, per germline (reference sequence). The germline V and J ends were trimmed by 0 bases and 1 base, with 18 bases remaining between them. This CDR3 spans 17 amino acids. CDR3 DNA: TGCAGTGCTAGAGATCTCAACATAGGAAGATTTAACTATGGCTACACCTTC. It codes for CSARDLNIGRFNYGYTF.

The V and J genes are TRBV7-2 and TRBJ2-2; D unresolved. Trimming shortened V by 5 bases and J by 6 bases, and 13 bases separated the two germline ends. Germline values: CDR1 SGHTA, CDR2 FQGNSA. The CDR3 runs 14 residues. CDR3 loop: CASSDHRVSGELFF. The CDR3 DNA reads TGTGCCAGCAGCGATCATCGGGTGTCCGGGGAGCTGTTTTTT.

This chain connects TRBV12-3 or TRBV12-4 to TRBJ1-1, with D tentatively TRBD1 (5 bases). Trimming cost V 6 bases and J 0 bases, with 17 bases left between them. This CDR3 is 16 amino acids long. CDR3 coding DNA: TGTGCCAGCAGAGAGGGACGACACTACCTGAACACTGAAGCTTTCTTT. Translated: CASREGRHYLNTEAFF.

The V gene is TRBV2, the J gene TRBJ1-1; D may be TRBD1 (5 bases). Germline V lookup: CDR1 SNHLY, CDR2 FYNNEI. Trimming cost V 11 bases and J 2 bases, with 12 bases left between them. The CDR3 length is 12 residues. CDR3 nucleotides: TGTGCCGGACGGGACGGTAACACTGAAGCTTTCTTT. Translating gives CAGRDGNTEAFF.